The rows below give T cell receptor beta chains drawn from one sample of a study of tumor and adjacent non-tumor tissue in lung cancer. One entry per CDR3 protein results from TCRdb running MiXCR on the multiplex PCR reads. Among about 110,000 distinct CDR3 sequences listed, 75% to 90% were seen once. Sequencing used lung tumor tissue. These TCRs come from a man aged 65 to 79 with non-small cell lung cancer. The CDR3 runs from the conserved cysteine through the conserved F or W. Fields, in order: J gene, V gene, CDR3 protein.

>TRBJ1-2|TRBV6-1
CVGTPDRGGNYGYTF
>TRBJ1-6|TRBV10-3
CAISELRTGNSPLHF
>TRBJ2-7|TRBV11-2
CASSPPAGTPTYDQYF
>TRBJ2-3|TRBV11-2
CARNLTRGGSTDTQYF
>TRBJ2-1|TRBV6-1
CVSTLRGDTGSNEQFF
>TRBJ2-1|TRBV6-5
CARRSLAGVGNEQFF
>TRBJ1-6|TRBV5-5
CASSPGTRSSHIHF
>TRBJ1-5|TRBV6-6
CASTYSGVSNQPQHF
>TRBJ1-6|TRBV28
CAYTSEVAGNPPLHF
>TRBJ2-1|TRBV13
CACSQQGSFYNEQFF
>TRBJ2-3|TRBV11-2
CASSLVGTGTDTHYF
>TRBJ2-3|TRBV29-1
CSLLPYVTGGDTNTQYF
>TRBJ1-2|TRBV29-1
CSVYGGYGYTF
>TRBJ2-1|TRBV20-1
CSVRDPFASGAYNEQFF
>TRBJ2-7|TRBV20-1
CSAVRTQRYEQYF
>TRBJ2-5|TRBV11-2
CASSSDRGRETQYF
>TRBJ2-5|TRBV5-4
CVSSLGREETQYF
>TRBJ2-1|TRBV29-1
CSVEKDNHEQFF
>TRBJ1-6|TRBV11-2
CANSPRTRGSSYNSPLHF
>TRBJ2-5|TRBV5-4
CASSLVTEGVGTQYF
>TRBJ2-7|TRBV10-3
CAISKMDSSYEQYF
>TRBJ2-3|TRBV5-4
CASVQKAGGPDTQYF
>TRBJ1-6|TRBV6-5
CASSNAGAEVYSPLRF
>TRBJ2-5|TRBV29-1
CSVESGEESQHF
>TRBJ1-1|TRBV11-3
CASSFRDRTLNTDAVF
>TRBJ2-7|TRBV28
CASSIRTGAYEHYF
>TRBJ2-1|TRBV6-5
CASSYMDGNNEQFF
>TRBJ2-3|TRBV5-5
CTSSLQSLAGGLPDTQYF
>TRBJ1-4|TRBV15
CATSTKKGQGDGKLFF
>TRBJ2-1|TRBV10-2
CASCGDTSVNEQFF
>TRBJ1-1|TRBV11-2
CAGKFSGGRVAFF
>TRBJ1-2|TRBV10-3
CASSRYPNYGYTF
>TRBJ2-1|TRBV6-5
CASRMGYNNEQFF
>TRBJ1-5|TRBV4-1
CASSQDPQPNQPQHF
>TRBJ2-3|TRBV7-9
CASSLRDRGNHQGGTQYF
>TRBJ2-1|TRBV12-3/TRBV12-4
CANRPGLAGRRELFF
>TRBJ1-6|TRBV11-2
CASNSQISYNSALHF
>TRBJ1-3|TRBV6-6
CASRGVGDTIYF
>TRBJ2-2|TRBV11-2
CASSTGTSPSGELFF
>TRBJ1-1|TRBV7-8
CGSCLALDTEAFF
>TRBJ1-5|TRBV5-6
CGSSLSGTESNQPQHF
>TRBJ1-2|TRBV12-3/TRBV12-4
CASSFGSIFYGYTF
>TRBJ2-5|TRBV11-2
CASNISPGSSGTQYF
>TRBJ1-2|TRBV4-1
CASSQEPRGAPSTGYGYTF
>TRBJ2-3|TRBV6-2/TRBV6-3
CANSYPMTVGHQDTEYF
>TRBJ1-5|TRBV4-1
CSSAKYLAGDSNQPQHF
>TRBJ1-1|TRBV6-6
CASTNREFMNTEAFF
>TRBJ2-1|TRBV4-1
CASSQGGFDFNEQFF
>TRBJ2-1|TRBV10-3
CAIGECRAGPLNEQFF
>TRBJ2-3|TRBV10-2
CASREPTDAQYF
>TRBJ1-6|TRBV13
CAISSTGENSHLHF
>TRBJ2-5|TRBV7-9
CARSPSRVEQETQYF
>TRBJ2-2|TRBV4-1
CASSRWTGCTVELFF
>TRBJ1-2|TRBV30
CAWSVRETNTF
>TRBJ2-2|TRBV6-6
CVSRSPNTEELFF
>TRBJ2-1|TRBV28
CASSTPLLGGLYNEQLF
>TRBJ1-2|TRBV7-8
CAISPDRRTSLNYGYTF
>TRBJ1-2|TRBV5-1
CASSPQDSNYGYTF
>TRBJ2-5|TRBV29-1
CSTKPYYQTDQETQYF